Below, one T cell receptor (beta chain) is given with its context. This CDR3 is 23 amino acids long. Trimming stripped 1 base from V and 0 bases from J, with 34 bases between. The entry originates in a study of control samples from healthy donors and cancer patients. The table came from immunoSEQ multiplex PCR; TCRdb's copy has only in-frame clones and leaves some out. The profile covers more than 100,000 clones, with roughly 91% appearing a single time and under 9% taken by the ten largest. The chain couples TRBV5-3 to TRBJ2-5, with a possible D match to TRBD2 (6 bases). TRBV5-3 is given ORF status, its function remaining uncertain. The sequence derives from a middle-aged man with head and neck cancer. Sequencing was done on a sample of PBMCs. CDR3 in DNA: TGTGCCAGAAGCTTGACCCCCCCCCGTCCAGGGCGGAGGGGCCAATCGTACCAAGAGACCCAGTACTTC. It translates to CARSLTPPRPGRRGQSYQETQYF.